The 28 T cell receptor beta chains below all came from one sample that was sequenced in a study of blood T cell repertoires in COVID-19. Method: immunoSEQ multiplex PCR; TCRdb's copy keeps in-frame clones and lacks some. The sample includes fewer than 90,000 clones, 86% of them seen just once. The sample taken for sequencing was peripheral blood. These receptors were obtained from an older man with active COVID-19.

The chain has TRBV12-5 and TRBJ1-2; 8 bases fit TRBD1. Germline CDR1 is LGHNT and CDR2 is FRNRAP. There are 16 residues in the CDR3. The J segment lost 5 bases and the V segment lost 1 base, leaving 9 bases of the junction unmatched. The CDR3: CASGLANRQGWYGYTF. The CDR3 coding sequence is TGTGCTAGTGGTTTGGCAAACCGACAGGGGTGGTATGGCTACACCTTC.

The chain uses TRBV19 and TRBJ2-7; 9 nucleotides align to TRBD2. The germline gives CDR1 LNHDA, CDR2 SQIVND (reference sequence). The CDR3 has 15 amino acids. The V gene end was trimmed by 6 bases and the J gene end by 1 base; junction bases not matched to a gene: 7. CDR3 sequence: CASSQTSGGSYEQYF. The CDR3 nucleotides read TGTGCCAGTAGCCAGACTAGCGGCGGATCCTACGAGCAGTACTTC.

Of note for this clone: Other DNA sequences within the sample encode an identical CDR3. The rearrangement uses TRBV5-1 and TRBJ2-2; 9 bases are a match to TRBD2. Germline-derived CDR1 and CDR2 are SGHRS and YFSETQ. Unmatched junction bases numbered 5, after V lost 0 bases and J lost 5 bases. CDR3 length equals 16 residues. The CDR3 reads CASSLVGGRATGELFF. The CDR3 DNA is TGCGCCAGCAGCTTGGTGGGCGGGAGGGCGACCGGGGAGCTGTTTTTT. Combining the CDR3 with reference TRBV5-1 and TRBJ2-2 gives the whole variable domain KAGVTQTPRYLIKTRGQQVTLSCSPISGHRSVSWYQQTPGQGLQFLFEYFSETQRNKGNFPGRFSGRQFSNSRSEMNVSTLELGDSALYLCASSLVGGRATGELFFGEGSRLTVL.

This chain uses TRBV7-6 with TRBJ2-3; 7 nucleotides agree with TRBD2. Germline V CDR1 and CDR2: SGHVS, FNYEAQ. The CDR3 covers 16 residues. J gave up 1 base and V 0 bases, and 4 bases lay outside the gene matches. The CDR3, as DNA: TGTGCCAGCAGCTTAGCCGGCGGGAGCCGCACAGATACGCAGTATTTT. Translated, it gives CASSLAGGSRTDTQYF.

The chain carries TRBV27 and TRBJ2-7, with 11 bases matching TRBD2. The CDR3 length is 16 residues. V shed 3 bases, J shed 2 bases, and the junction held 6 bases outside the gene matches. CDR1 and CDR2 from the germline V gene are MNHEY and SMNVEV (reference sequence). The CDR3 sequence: CASSFLGTSGPYEQYF. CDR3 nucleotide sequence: TGTGCCAGCAGTTTCCTCGGGACTAGCGGCCCCTACGAGCAGTACTTC.

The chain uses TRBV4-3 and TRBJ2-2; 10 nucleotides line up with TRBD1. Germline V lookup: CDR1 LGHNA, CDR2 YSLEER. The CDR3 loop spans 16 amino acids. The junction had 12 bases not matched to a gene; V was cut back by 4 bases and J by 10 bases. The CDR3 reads CASSRHRDRGRAELFF. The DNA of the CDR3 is TGCGCCAGCAGCCGCCACCGGGACAGGGGCCGGGCGGAGCTGTTTTTT.

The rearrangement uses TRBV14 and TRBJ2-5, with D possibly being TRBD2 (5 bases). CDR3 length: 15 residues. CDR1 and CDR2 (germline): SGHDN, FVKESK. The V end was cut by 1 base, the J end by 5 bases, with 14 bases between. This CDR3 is CASSQVGPPGETQYF. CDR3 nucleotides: TGTGCCAGCAGCCAAGTTGGCCCCCCGGGGGAGACCCAGTACTTC.

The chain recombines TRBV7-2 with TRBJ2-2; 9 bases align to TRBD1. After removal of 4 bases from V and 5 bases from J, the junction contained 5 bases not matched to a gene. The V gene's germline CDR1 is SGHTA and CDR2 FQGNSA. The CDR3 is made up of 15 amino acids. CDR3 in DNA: TGTGCCAGCAGCTCCCGGACAGGGGTTACCGGGGAGCTGTTTTTT. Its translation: CASSSRTGVTGELFF.

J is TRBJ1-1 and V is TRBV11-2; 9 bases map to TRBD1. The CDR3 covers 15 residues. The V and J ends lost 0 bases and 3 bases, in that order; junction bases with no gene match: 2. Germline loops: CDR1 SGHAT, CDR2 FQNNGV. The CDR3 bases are TGTGCCAGCAGCTTAGAGGGACAGGGTTACACTGAAGCTTTCTTT. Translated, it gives CASSLEGQGYTEAFF.

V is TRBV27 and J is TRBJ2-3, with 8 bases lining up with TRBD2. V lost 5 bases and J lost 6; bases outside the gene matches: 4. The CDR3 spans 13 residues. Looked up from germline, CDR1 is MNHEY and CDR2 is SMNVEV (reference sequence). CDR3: CASSTGLADTQYF. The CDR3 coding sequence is TGTGCCAGCAGTACCGGACTAGCTGATACGCAGTATTTT.

The CDR3 sequence: CASRTPLITDTQYF. The CDR3 DNA follows: TGTGCCAGCCGAACTCCCCTTATCACAGATACGCAGTATTTT. The genes are TRBV6-6 and TRBJ2-3; D uncertain. Germline V gene sequence: CDR1 MNHNY, CDR2 SVGAGI (reference sequence). The CDR3 totals 14 residues. Trimming took 8 bases from V and 2 from J, leaving 14 bases between them.

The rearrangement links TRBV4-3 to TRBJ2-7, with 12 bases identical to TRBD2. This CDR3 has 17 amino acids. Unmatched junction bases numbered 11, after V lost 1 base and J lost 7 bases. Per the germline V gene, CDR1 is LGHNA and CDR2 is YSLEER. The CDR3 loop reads CASSQGPVLAGGWEQYF. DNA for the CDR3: TGCGCCAGCAGCCAAGGTCCGGTACTAGCGGGAGGTTGGGAGCAGTACTTC.

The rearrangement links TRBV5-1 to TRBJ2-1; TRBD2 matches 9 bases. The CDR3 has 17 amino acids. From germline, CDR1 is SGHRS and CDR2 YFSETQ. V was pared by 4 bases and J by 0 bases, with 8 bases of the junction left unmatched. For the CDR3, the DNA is TGCGCCAGCAGCCCTAGCGGGGCCGTGGGCTCCTACAATGAGCAGTTCTTC. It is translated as CASSPSGAVGSYNEQFF.

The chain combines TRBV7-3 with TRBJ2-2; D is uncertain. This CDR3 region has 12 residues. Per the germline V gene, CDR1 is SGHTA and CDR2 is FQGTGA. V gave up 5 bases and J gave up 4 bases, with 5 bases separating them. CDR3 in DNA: TGTGCCAGCAGCCCCGGCACCGGGGAGCTGTTTTTT. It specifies CASSPGTGELFF.

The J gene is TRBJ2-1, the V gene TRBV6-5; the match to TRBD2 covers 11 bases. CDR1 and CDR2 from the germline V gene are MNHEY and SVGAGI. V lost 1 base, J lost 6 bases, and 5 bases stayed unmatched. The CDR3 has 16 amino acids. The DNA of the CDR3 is TGTGCCAGCAGTTACTTTAGCGGGAGGGGCAGCAATGAGCAGTTCTTC. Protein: CASSYFSGRGSNEQFF.

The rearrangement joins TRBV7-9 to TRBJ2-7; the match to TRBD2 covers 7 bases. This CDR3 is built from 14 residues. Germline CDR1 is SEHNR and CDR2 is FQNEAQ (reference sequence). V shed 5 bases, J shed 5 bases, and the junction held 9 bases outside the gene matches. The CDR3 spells CASSRGVWPDEQYF. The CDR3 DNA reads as TGTGCCAGCAGCCGGGGGGTCTGGCCCGACGAGCAGTACTTC.

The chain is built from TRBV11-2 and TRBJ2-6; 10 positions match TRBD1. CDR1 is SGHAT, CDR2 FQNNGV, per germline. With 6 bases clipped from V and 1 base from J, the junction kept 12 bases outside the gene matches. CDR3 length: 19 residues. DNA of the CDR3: TGTGCCAGCAGACAGGCCGGGACAGGGGCGTCATCTGGGGCCAACGTCCTGACTTTC. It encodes CASRQAGTGASSGANVLTF.

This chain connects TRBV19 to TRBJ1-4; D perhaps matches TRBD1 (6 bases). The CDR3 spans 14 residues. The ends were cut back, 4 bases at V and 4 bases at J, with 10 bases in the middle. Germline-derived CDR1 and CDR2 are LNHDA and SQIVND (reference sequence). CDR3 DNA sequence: TGTGCCAGTAGTACACAGGGTGGTAATGAAAAACTGTTTTTT. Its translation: CASSTQGGNEKLFF.

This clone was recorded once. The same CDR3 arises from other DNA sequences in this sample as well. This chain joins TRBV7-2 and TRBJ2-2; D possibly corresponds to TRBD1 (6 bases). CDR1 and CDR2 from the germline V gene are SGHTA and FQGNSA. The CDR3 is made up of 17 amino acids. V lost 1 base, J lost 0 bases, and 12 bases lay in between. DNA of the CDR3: TGTGCCAGCAGCTTAGGAGGGTGGGGGCCGAACACCGGGGAGCTGTTTTTT. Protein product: CASSLGGWGPNTGELFF.

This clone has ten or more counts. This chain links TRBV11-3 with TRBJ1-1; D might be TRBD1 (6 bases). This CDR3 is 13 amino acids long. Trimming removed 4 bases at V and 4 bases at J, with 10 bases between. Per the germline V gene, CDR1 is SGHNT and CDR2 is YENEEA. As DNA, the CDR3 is TGTGCCAGCAGCTGGGGGGGGCCCACTGAAGCTTTCTTT. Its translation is CASSWGGPTEAFF.

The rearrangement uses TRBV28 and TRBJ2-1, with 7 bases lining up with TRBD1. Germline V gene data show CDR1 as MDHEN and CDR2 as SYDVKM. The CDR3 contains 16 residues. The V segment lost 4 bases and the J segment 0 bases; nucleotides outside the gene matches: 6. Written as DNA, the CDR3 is TGTGCCAGCAGTTGGGGGACAGCCTACTCCTACAATGAGCAGTTCTTC. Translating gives CASSWGTAYSYNEQFF.

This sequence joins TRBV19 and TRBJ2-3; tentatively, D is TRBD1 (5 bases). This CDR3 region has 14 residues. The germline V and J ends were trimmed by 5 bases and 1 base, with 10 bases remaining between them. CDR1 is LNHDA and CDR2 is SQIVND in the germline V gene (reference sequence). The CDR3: CASSGAARTDTQYF. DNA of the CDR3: TGTGCCAGTAGTGGGGCCGCTCGCACAGATACGCAGTATTTT. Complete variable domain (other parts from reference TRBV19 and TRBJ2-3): DGGITQSPKYLFRKEGQNVTLSCEQNLNHDAMYWYRQDPGQGLRLIYYSQIVNDFQKGDIAEGYSVSREKKESFPLTVTSAQKNPTAFYLCASSGAARTDTQYFGPGTRLTVL.

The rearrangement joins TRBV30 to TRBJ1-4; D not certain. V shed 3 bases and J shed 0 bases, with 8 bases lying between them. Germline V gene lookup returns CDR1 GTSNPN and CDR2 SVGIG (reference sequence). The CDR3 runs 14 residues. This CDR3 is CAWSRVTTNEKLFF. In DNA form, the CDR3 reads TGTGCCTGGAGCCGGGTCACAACTAATGAAAAACTGTTTTTT.

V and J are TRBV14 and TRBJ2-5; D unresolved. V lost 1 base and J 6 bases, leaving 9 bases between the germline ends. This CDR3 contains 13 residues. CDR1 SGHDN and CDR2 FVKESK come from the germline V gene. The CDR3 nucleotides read TGTGCCAGCAGCCAAGTTGGTGGCCAGACCCAGTACTTC. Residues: CASSQVGGQTQYF. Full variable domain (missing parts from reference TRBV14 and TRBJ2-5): EAGVTQFPSHSVIEKGQTVTLRCDPISGHDNLYWYRRVMGKEIKFLLHFVKESKQDESGMPNNRFLAERTGGTYSTLKVQPAELEDSGVYFCASSQVGGQTQYFGPGTRLLVL.

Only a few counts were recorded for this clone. CDR3: CASGTPGGDTQYF. The CDR3 coding sequence is TGCGCCAGCGGGACCCCAGGGGGAGATACGCAGTATTTT. The V gene is TRBV5-1, the J gene TRBJ2-3; 7 nucleotides agree with TRBD1. Unmatched junction bases numbered 7, after V lost 7 bases and J lost 5 bases. Germline CDR1 SGHRS, CDR2 YFSETQ. The CDR3 totals 13 residues. Combining the CDR3 with reference TRBV5-1 and TRBJ2-3 gives the whole variable domain KAGVTQTPRYLIKTRGQQVTLSCSPISGHRSVSWYQQTPGQGLQFLFEYFSETQRNKGNFPGRFSGRQFSNSRSEMNVSTLELGDSALYLCASGTPGGDTQYFGPGTRLTVL.

The CDR3 bases are TGCGCCAGCAGCCAATCCGCGGGCCCCGGGGAGCTGTTTTTT. This codes for CASSQSAGPGELFF. V is TRBV4-3 and J is TRBJ2-2, with D possibly TRBD2 on 5 matching bases. Germline values: CDR1 LGHNA, CDR2 YSLEER. The CDR3 is 14 amino acids. Trimming took 2 bases from V and 6 from J, leaving 10 bases between them.

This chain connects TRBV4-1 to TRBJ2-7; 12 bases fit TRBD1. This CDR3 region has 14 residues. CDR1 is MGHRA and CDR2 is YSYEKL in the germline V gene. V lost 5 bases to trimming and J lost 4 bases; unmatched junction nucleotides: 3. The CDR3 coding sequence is TGCGCCAGCAGCAGGGACAGGGGGCCTTACGAGCAGTACTTC. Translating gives CASSRDRGPYEQYF.

The CDR3, as DNA: TGCGCCAGCAGCCCCTCTAGAGCGGCGAACACCGGGGAGCTGTTTTTT. It is translated as CASSPSRAANTGELFF. The chain has TRBV5-1 and TRBJ2-2; perhaps TRBD2 as D (5 bases). The CDR3 has 16 residues. CDR1 is SGHRS, CDR2 YFSETQ, per germline. Trimming removed 4 bases at V and 0 bases at J, with 13 bases between.